These 19 T cell receptor beta chains were all obtained from the same sample, sequenced in a study of memory CD4+ T cells and cytomegalovirus serostatus. Profiling relied on immunoSEQ multiplex PCR, and the TCRdb table lists in-frame clones only, not all of them. This table has approximately 60,000 clones, roughly 81% appearing once. The sort gate was single viable CD3+CD4+CD8-CD45RO+ cells for memory CD4+ T cells. The sequenced sample consisted of memory CD4+ T cells from blood. Every receptor here comes from an adult in good health and CMV-seronegative.

The chain is built from TRBV6-6 and TRBJ2-7, with a possible D match to TRBD2 (6 bases). The V and J ends lost 0 bases and 3 bases respectively, with 12 bases between them. The CDR3 is 15 residues long. Germline-derived CDR1 and CDR2 are MNHNY and SVGAGI (reference sequence). CDR3 sequence reads: CASSYSAGGSYEQYF. CDR3 DNA: TGTGCCAGCAGTTACTCGGCCGGGGGTAGCTACGAGCAGTACTTC.

The J gene is TRBJ1-2, the V gene TRBV30; TRBD1 matches 10 bases. Trimming took 0 bases from V and 3 from J; bases not matched to a gene: 4. The CDR3 covers 15 residues. Per the germline V gene, CDR1 is GTSNPN and CDR2 is SVGIG (reference sequence). The CDR3, as DNA: TGTGCCTGGAGTGTCTCGACAGGGGGCTACTATGGCTACACCTTC. Protein product: CAWSVSTGGYYGYTF.

V gene TRBV6-5 combines with J gene TRBJ1-3, with TRBD1 matching over 8 bases. J gave up 3 bases and V 6 bases, and 7 bases lay outside the gene matches. CDR3 length: 15 residues. Germline CDR1 MNHEY, CDR2 SVGAGI. The CDR3 loop is CASRTQGARGNTIYF. The CDR3 DNA reads as TGTGCCAGCAGGACCCAGGGGGCGCGTGGAAACACCATATATTTT.

This clone was detected only once. This chain uses TRBV7-2 with TRBJ2-7; the D call may be TRBD1 or TRBD2 (5 bases each). The CDR3 spans 13 residues. The germline gives CDR1 SGHTA, CDR2 FQGNSA. V lost 6 bases and J lost 6, with 15 bases in between. CDR3 nucleotides: TGTGCCAGCAGTCGGCCGGGGCGAGGCGAGCAGTACTTC. Its protein is CASSRPGRGEQYF.

This chain links TRBV5-1 with TRBJ1-2; the D gene is possibly TRBD1 (5 bases). The germline CDR1 and CDR2 sequences are SGHRS and YFSETQ. Between the trimmed V and J ends, which lost 4 bases and 8 bases, there was a span of 21 bases. The CDR3 spans 15 residues. CDR3 nucleotides: TGCGCCAGCAGCCCTAATCCAGGGACGGGGGACGGCTACACCTTC. Translating it yields CASSPNPGTGDGYTF.

This chain links TRBV5-1 with TRBJ2-2, with D unresolved. This CDR3 is built from 15 residues. V lost 1 base and J 4 bases, leaving 11 bases between the germline ends. Germline values: CDR1 SGHRS, CDR2 YFSETQ. CDR3 coding DNA: TGCGCCAGCAGCTTGAGCCCTCAAGGCACCGGGGAGCTGTTTTTT. Protein: CASSLSPQGTGELFF. Using reference TRBV5-1 and TRBJ2-2 for the parts outside the CDR3, the full variable domain is KAGVTQTPRYLIKTRGQQVTLSCSPISGHRSVSWYQQTPGQGLQFLFEYFSETQRNKGNFPGRFSGRQFSNSRSEMNVSTLELGDSALYLCASSLSPQGTGELFFGEGSRLTVL.

The chain recombines TRBV5-1 with TRBJ1-1, with TRBD1 matching over 7 bases. The CDR3 is 18 residues long. The V and J ends lost 2 bases and 2 bases, in that order; junction bases with no gene match: 15. CDR1 is SGHRS, CDR2 YFSETQ, per germline. Written as DNA, the CDR3 is TGCGCCAGCAGCTTAGGACTGGGGACAGCCCACTCCAACACTGAAGCTTTCTTT. This gives the protein CASSLGLGTAHSNTEAFF.

This sequence joins TRBV4-1 and TRBJ2-3; D is possibly TRBD1 (6 bases). The CDR3 consists of 16 residues. V was shortened by 8 bases and J by 0 bases, with 18 bases between the two germline ends. Germline V gene lookup returns CDR1 MGHRA and CDR2 YSYEKL. CDR3 in DNA: TGCGCCAGCTCAGGGGTGGGATTTTTGAGCACAGATACGCAGTATTTT. Translated: CASSGVGFLSTDTQYF.

The V gene is TRBV18, the J gene TRBJ1-2; TRBD1 agrees at 8 bases. This CDR3 contains 14 residues. The V and J ends lost 3 bases and 6 bases, in that order; junction bases with no gene match: 6. The germline CDR1 and CDR2 sequences are KGHSH and LQKENI. The CDR3 DNA follows: TGTGCCAGCTCACCGGTTTTGACAGGGGATGGCTACACCTTC. This encodes CASSPVLTGDGYTF.

This sequence joins TRBV6-1 and TRBJ2-1; 11 bases agree with TRBD2. Per the germline V gene, CDR1 is MNHNS and CDR2 is SASEGT. V gave up 6 bases and J gave up 6 bases; unmatched junction bases: 7. The CDR3 extends over 15 amino acids. Here the CDR3 reads CASRAGLAVGNEQFF. The CDR3 nucleotides read TGTGCCAGCAGGGCGGGACTAGCGGTAGGCAATGAGCAGTTCTTC.

The chain carries TRBV5-1 and TRBJ2-5, with TRBD1 matching over 9 bases. In germline, CDR1 is SGHRS, CDR2 YFSETQ. Trimming cost V 4 bases and J 2 bases; bases outside gene matches: 6. This CDR3 comprises 15 residues. CDR3 DNA sequence: TGCGCCAGCAGCCTCGGGACAGGGTTGCAAGAGACCCAGTACTTC. Protein: CASSLGTGLQETQYF.

This clone was picked up one time. Here the CDR3 reads CAWSGGPGGQNTEAFF. Written as DNA, the CDR3 is TGTGCCTGGAGTGGAGGACCGGGCGGCCAAAACACTGAAGCTTTCTTT. The rearrangement uses TRBV30 and TRBJ1-1; D remains ambiguous. The V and J ends lost 1 base and 2 bases respectively, with 17 bases between them. Germline V gives CDR1 GTSNPN, CDR2 SVGIG (reference sequence). This CDR3 has 16 residues.

A few counts support this clone. The chain joins TRBV5-4 to TRBJ1-2, with D possibly TRBD1 on 5 matching bases. The CDR3 covers 14 residues. CDR1 and CDR2 (germline): SGHNT, YYREEE (reference sequence). The V and J ends lost 5 bases and 0 bases respectively, with 11 bases between them. The CDR3 spells CASSPDSTNYGYTF. The CDR3 DNA is TGTGCCAGCAGTCCCGACAGCACTAACTATGGCTACACCTTC.

V gene TRBV6-1 combines with J gene TRBJ1-2; D gene unclear. The germline V and J ends were trimmed by 5 bases and 8 bases, with 6 bases remaining between them. The V gene's germline CDR1 is MNHNS and CDR2 SASEGT. The CDR3 consists of 10 residues. In DNA form, the CDR3 reads TGTGCCAGCAGTTTCCCAGGCTACACCTTC. Its protein is CASSFPGYTF.

The chain couples TRBV9 to TRBJ2-1; 8 nucleotides match TRBD1. Germline V gives CDR1 SGDLS, CDR2 YYNGEE. Trimming cost V 4 bases and J 3 bases; bases outside gene matches: 6. This CDR3 comprises 15 residues. The CDR3 sequence is CASSPRTGHYNEQFF. For the CDR3, the DNA is TGTGCCAGCAGCCCCCGGACAGGGCACTACAATGAGCAGTTCTTC. The variable domain in full, with the rest retrieved from reference TRBV9 and TRBJ2-1, is DSGVTQTPKHLITATGQRVTLRCSPRSGDLSVYWYQQSLDQGLQFLIQYYNGEERAKGNILERFSAQQFPDLHSELNLSSLELGDSALYFCASSPRTGHYNEQFFGPGTRLTVL.

CDR3: CASSLGGQWETQYF. The CDR3 DNA sequence: TGTGCCAGCAGCCTGGGGGGACAGTGGGAGACCCAGTACTTC. The rearrangement uses TRBV11-2 and TRBJ2-5; possibly TRBD1 for D (7 bases). V lost 5 bases, J lost 5 bases, and 15 bases lay in between. CDR1 SGHAT and CDR2 FQNNGV come from the germline V gene. The CDR3 runs 14 residues.

This clone has only one observation. Other nucleotide sequences from this sample produce the same CDR3. The chain carries TRBV18 and TRBJ1-5; weak D call: TRBD1 (5 bases). This CDR3 has 13 amino acids. Trimming removed 5 bases at V and 4 bases at J, with 9 bases between. Germline V gives CDR1 KGHSH, CDR2 LQKENI. The CDR3: CASSGDSNQPQHF. Written as DNA, the CDR3 is TGTGCCAGCTCAGGCGACAGTAATCAGCCCCAGCATTTT. Using reference TRBV18 and TRBJ1-5 for the parts outside the CDR3, the full variable domain is NAGVMQNPRHLVRRRGQEARLRCSPMKGHSHVYWYRQLPEEGLKFMVYLQKENIIDESGMPKERFSAEFPKEGPSILRIQQVVRGDSAAYFCASSGDSNQPQHFGDGTRLSIL.

The chain couples TRBV29-1 to TRBJ1-5, with 9 bases aligning to TRBD1. The germline CDR1 and CDR2 sequences are SQVTM and ANQGSEA. The V and J ends lost 5 bases and 5 bases, in that order; junction bases with no gene match: 10. This CDR3 is built from 15 residues. The CDR3 DNA follows: TGCAGCGTTACTCAAGGGACAGGGCGTGATCAGCCCCAGCATTTT. This encodes CSVTQGTGRDQPQHF. Full variable domain (rest looked up from reference TRBV29-1 and TRBJ1-5): SAVISQKPSRDICQRGTSLTIQCQVDSQVTMMFWYRQQPGQSLTLIATANQGSEATYESGFVIDKFPISRPNLTFSTLTVSNMSPEDSSIYLCSVTQGTGRDQPQHFGDGTRLSIL.

The CDR3 loop is CASSEALRGRGSSYAFF. DNA of the CDR3: TGTGCCAGCAGTGAAGCGCTAAGGGGGCGAGGTAGCTCGTACGCTTTCTTT. The rearrangement uses TRBV6-1 and TRBJ1-1, with TRBD1 matching over 7 bases. The junction had 18 bases not matched to a gene; V was cut back by 0 bases and J by 11 bases. The CDR3 runs 17 residues. The V gene's germline CDR1 is MNHNS and CDR2 SASEGT.